Listed here is a single T cell receptor beta chain. This specimen belongs to a study of shared clonotypes between healthy human individuals. Germline loops: CDR1 MNHNY, CDR2 SVGAGI (reference sequence). V trimming: 0 bases; J trimming: 7 bases; junction bases outside the gene matches: 8. The CDR3 has 15 residues. Several immunoSEQ plates received, in even portions, the genomic DNA of each subset. Profiled with immunoSEQ multiplex PCR; TCRdb holds only in-frame clones, not every one. The top ten hold around 1.5% of the sample, which has approximately 980,000 clones, more than 75% seen once. The chain is built from TRBV6-6 and TRBJ2-7; the match to TRBD1 covers 8 bases. This sequence originates from a young man in good health. Sequenced sample: memory CD4+ T cells sorted from blood. Subset: CD45RA-negative fraction. The CDR3 region has the DNA TGTGCCAGCAGTTACTCATCGCAGGGGGCAGATGAGCAGTACTTC. This sequence encodes CASSYSSQGADEQYF.